This TCR beta chain derives from a study of PD-L1 blockade in urothelial cancer. Background on the study: Prior exposure to chemotherapy in patients amounted to 0 to 3 regimens received.

Time point reported: peripheral blood 6 weeks after treatment start. CDR3 length: 17 amino acids. The junction had 7 bases not matched to a gene; V was cut back by 6 bases and J by 0 bases. The V gene's germline CDR1 is SNHLY and CDR2 FYNNEI. The method was immunoSEQ multiplex PCR; TCRdb's version includes in-frame clones alone and lacks a portion of them. The sample lists roughly 120,000 clones; roughly 91% were seen once. The sequence came from a man between 60 and 70 years old with urothelial cancer. The rearrangement joins TRBV2 to TRBJ2-6, with 8 bases aligning to TRBD2. Sample: PBMCs, taken around atezolizumab (anti-PD-L1) treatment. This chain's CDR3 is CASRVGLGTSGANVLTF. The CDR3 DNA reads TGTGCCAGCAGGGTGGGACTAGGGACCTCTGGGGCCAACGTCCTGACTTTC.